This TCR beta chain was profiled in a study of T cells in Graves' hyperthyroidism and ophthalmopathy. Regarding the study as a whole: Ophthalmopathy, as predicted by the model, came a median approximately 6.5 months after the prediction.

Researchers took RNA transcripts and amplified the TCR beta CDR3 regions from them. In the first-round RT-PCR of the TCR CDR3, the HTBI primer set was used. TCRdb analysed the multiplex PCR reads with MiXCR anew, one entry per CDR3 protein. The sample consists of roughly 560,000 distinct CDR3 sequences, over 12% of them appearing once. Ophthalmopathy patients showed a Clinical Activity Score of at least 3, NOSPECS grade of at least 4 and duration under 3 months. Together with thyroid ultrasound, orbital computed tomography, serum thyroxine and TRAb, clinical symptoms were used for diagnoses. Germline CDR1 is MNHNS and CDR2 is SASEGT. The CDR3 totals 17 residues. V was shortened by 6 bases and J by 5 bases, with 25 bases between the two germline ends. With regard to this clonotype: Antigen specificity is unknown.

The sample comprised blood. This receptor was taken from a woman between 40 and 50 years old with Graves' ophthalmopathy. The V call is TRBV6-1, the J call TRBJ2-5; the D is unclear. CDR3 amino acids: CASSAGAGSADPETQYF. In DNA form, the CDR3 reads TGTGCCAGCAGCGCCGGCGCCGGAAGTGCAGATCCGGAGACCCAGTACTTC.